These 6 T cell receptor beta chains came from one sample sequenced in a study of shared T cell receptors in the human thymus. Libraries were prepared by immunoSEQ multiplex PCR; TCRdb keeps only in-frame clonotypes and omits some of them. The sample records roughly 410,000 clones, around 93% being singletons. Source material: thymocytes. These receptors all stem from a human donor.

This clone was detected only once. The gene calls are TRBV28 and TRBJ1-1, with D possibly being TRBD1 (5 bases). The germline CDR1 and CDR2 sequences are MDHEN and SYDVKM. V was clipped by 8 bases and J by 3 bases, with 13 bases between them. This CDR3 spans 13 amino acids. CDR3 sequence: CASHARGYTEAFF. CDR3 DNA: TGTGCCAGCCATGCACGGGGGTACACTGAAGCTTTCTTT.

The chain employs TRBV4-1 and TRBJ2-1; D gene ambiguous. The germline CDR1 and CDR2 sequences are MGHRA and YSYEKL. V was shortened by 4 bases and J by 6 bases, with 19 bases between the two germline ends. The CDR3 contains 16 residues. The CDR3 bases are TGCGCCAGCAGCCCTGCGAGTAGGCCCGGGTGCAATGAGCAGTTCTTC. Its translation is CASSPASRPGCNEQFF.

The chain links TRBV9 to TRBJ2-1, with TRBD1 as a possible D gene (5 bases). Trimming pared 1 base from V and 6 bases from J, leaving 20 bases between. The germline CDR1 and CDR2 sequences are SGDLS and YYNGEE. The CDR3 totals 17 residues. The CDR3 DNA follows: TGTGCCAGCAGCGTAACTCCTGGGGCCCCAACTCCCAATGAGCAGTTCTTC. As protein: CASSVTPGAPTPNEQFF.

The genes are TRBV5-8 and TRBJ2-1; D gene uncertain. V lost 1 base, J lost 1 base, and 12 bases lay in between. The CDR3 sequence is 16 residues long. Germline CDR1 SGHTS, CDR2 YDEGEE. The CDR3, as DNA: TGTGCCAGCAGCTTGAGAGCCAGTATATCCTACAATGAGCAGTTCTTC. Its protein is CASSLRASISYNEQFF.

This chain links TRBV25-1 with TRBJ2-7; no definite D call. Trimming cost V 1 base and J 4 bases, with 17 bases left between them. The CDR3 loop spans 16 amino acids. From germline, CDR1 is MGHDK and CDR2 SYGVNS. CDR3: CASSESTLPSPYEQYF. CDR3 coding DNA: TGTGCCAGCAGTGAATCGACGCTACCTTCGCCTTACGAGCAGTACTTC.

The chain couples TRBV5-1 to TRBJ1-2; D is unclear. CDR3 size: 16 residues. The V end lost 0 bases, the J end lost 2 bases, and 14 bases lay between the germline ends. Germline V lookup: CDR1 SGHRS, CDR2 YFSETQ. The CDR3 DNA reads TGCGCCAGCAGCTTGGTCGGCAGGACGGAAAACTATGGCTACACCTTC. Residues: CASSLVGRTENYGYTF.